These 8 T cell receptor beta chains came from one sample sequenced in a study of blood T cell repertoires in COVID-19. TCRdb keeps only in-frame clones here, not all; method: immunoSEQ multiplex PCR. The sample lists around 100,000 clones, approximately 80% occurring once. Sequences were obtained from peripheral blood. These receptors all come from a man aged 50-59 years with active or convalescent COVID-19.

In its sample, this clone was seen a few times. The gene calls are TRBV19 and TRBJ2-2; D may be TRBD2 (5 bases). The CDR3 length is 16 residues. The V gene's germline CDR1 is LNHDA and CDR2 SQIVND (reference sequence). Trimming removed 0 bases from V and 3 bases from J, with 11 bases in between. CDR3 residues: CASSIDSGSYTGELFF. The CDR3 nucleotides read TGTGCCAGTAGTATAGATTCGGGGAGCTACACCGGGGAGCTGTTTTTT. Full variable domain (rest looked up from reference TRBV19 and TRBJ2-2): DGGITQSPKYLFRKEGQNVTLSCEQNLNHDAMYWYRQDPGQGLRLIYYSQIVNDFQKGDIAEGYSVSREKKESFPLTVTSAQKNPTAFYLCASSIDSGSYTGELFFGEGSRLTVL.

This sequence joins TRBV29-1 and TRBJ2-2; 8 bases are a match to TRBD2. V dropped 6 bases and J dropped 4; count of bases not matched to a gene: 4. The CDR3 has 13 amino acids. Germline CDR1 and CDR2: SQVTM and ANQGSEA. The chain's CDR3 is CSVSGSFTGELFF. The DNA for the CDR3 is TGCAGCGTGAGCGGGAGTTTCACCGGGGAGCTGTTTTTT.

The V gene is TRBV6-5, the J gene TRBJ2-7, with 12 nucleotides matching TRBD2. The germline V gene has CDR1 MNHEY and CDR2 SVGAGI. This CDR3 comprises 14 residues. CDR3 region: CVLPWGLAGYEQYF. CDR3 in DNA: TGTGTCCTACCCTGGGGACTAGCGGGCTACGAGCAGTACTTC.

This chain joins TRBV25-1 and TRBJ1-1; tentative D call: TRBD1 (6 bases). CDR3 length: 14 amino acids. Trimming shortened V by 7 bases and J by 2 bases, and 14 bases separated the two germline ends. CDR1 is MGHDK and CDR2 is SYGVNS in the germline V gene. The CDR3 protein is CASIRGGGNTEAFF. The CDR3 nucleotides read TGTGCCAGCATCCGAGGGGGGGGAAACACTGAAGCTTTCTTT.

CDR3 loop: CASTSQGSPLHF. The CDR3 nucleotides are TGTGCCAGCACGTCCCAGGGCTCACCCCTCCACTTT. The chain links TRBV27 to TRBJ1-6, with D perhaps matching TRBD1 (5 bases). Germline CDR1 MNHEY, CDR2 SMNVEV (reference sequence). The CDR3 consists of 12 residues. Trimming shortened V by 7 bases and J by 10 bases, and 11 bases separated the two germline ends.

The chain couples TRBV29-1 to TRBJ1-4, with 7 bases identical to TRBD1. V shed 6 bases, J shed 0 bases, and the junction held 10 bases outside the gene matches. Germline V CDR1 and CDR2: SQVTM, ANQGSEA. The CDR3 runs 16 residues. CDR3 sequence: CSVIKTGSATNEKLFF. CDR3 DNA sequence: TGCAGCGTAATAAAGACAGGGTCGGCAACTAATGAAAAACTGTTTTTT.

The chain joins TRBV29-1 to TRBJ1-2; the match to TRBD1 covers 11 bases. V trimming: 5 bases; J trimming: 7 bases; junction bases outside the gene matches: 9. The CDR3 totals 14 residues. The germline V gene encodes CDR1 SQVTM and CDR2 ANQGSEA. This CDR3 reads CSVPDRGRVGGYTF. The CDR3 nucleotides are TGCAGCGTTCCGGACAGGGGGCGAGTCGGTGGCTACACCTTC.

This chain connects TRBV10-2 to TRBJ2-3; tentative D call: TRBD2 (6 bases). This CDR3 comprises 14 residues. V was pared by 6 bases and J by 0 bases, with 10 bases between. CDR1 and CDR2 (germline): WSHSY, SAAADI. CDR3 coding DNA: TGCGCCAGCAGGGGGGGACCGAGCACAGATACGCAGTATTTT. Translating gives CASRGGPSTDTQYF.